These T cell receptor beta chains were read from a single sample in a study of T cells in severe cutaneous drug reactions. TCRdb re-called the multiplex PCR reads, yielding one record per CDR3 amino acid sequence without DNA. Its table lists over 900 distinct CDR3 sequences. The sequencing input was PBMCs. These receptors came from a human donor with Stevens-Johnson syndrome, a severe cutaneous drug reaction. CDR3s include the opening cysteine and the closing phenylalanine or tryptophan. Fields, in order: V gene, J gene, clone size, CDR3 protein. The size of a clone is reported for some rows only, either as once, few or many, or as a class for expanded clones.

>TRBV6-2/TRBV6-3|TRBJ1-6|large
CASSYLERISSLHF
>TRBV20-1|TRBJ2-7|-
CSARDRGDRYEQYF
>TRBV13|TRBJ1-1|medium-sized
CASSLQGAVTEAFF
>TRBV7-3|TRBJ2-1|large
CASSLKGMTSGSHEQFF
>TRBV4-2|TRBJ2-3|large
CASSQEGGGGRSTDTQYF
>TRBV28|TRBJ1-1|large
CASTLGAGTEAFF
>TRBV6-2/TRBV6-3|TRBJ2-7|medium-sized
CASSYLTPYEQYF
>TRBV6-2/TRBV6-3|TRBJ2-7|large
CASRYIAGATYEQYF
>TRBV2|TRBJ1-5|medium-sized
CAGGTINQPQHF
>TRBV20-1|TRBJ1-3|-
CSASGGKDTIYF
>TRBV6-2/TRBV6-3|TRBJ2-1|medium-sized
CASSWTFYSSYNEQFF
>TRBV20-1|TRBJ2-5|-
CSASVLGWTDERTQYF
>TRBV12-3/TRBV12-4|TRBJ2-3|large
CASTGGFTDTQYF
>TRBV6-1|TRBJ1-3|large
CASTSPEGTIYF
>TRBV15|TRBJ1-5|large
CATSNGQSNQPQHF
>TRBV20-1|TRBJ1-2|-
CSATGTGYGYTF
>TRBV6-2/TRBV6-3|TRBJ1-5|large
CASTNGGVAEPQHF
>TRBV18|TRBJ1-1|medium-sized
CASSPQGAVMNTEAFF
>TRBV29-1|TRBJ2-5|-
CSVAGPGETQYF
>TRBV7-9|TRBJ2-3|large
CASSLGTDTQYF
>TRBV24-1|TRBJ2-1|medium-sized
CATSDPGRADNEQFF
>TRBV7-2|TRBJ2-7|medium-sized
CASSLPGSSYEQYF
>TRBV10-3|TRBJ2-7|medium-sized
CAISPGQGFSYEQYF
>TRBV28|TRBJ1-4|large
CASSPRGTGREKLFF
>TRBV6-1|TRBJ2-1|medium-sized
CASSTAHSAWSSYNEQFF
>TRBV6-1|TRBJ2-7|medium-sized
CASSGRGSYEQYF
>TRBV30|TRBJ1-3|-
CAWTRDSGNTIYF
>TRBV27|TRBJ1-2|large
CASSLDATAYYGYTF
>TRBV30|TRBJ1-2|-
CALWDRAYGYTF
>TRBV12-3/TRBV12-4|TRBJ1-5|-
CASSLEGNSNQPQHF
>TRBV27|TRBJ1-5|hyperexpanded
CASSLTGASNQPQHF
>TRBV7-6|TRBJ2-7|large
CASSLGSTYEQYF
>TRBV30|TRBJ1-2|-
CAWSAWPVYYGYTF
>TRBV12-3/TRBV12-4|TRBJ2-5|medium-sized
CASSFPPFQTQYF
>TRBV28|TRBJ2-7|medium-sized
CASTPSGKGVYEQYF
>TRBV2|TRBJ2-7|medium-sized
CASTDVGEDTAYEQYF
>TRBV20-1|TRBJ2-3|-
CSAGGVPGQPLDTQYF
>TRBV5-5|TRBJ1-4|-
CASSLARATNEKLFF
>TRBV12-3/TRBV12-4|TRBJ1-2|medium-sized
CASSSYDLEGYGYTF
>TRBV13|TRBJ1-2|medium-sized
CASTRGYGYTF
>TRBV7-8|TRBJ2-7|medium-sized
CASSLRTSGTVMGRYEQYF
>TRBV10-3|TRBJ2-5|large
CAIRTGETQYF
>TRBV20-1|TRBJ2-7|-
CSAFGGKGYEQYF
>TRBV12-3/TRBV12-4|TRBJ2-1|large
CASSRVQHDEQFF
>TRBV20-1|TRBJ1-5|-
CSARDSDRASNQPQHF
>TRBV5-4|TRBJ2-1|medium-sized
CASSPATSSGYNEQFF
>TRBV25-1|TRBJ2-1|medium-sized
CASSTEFYNEQFF
>TRBV30|TRBJ2-7|medium-sized
CAQSGTGDHLSEQYF
>TRBV19|TRBJ2-3|medium-sized
CASTSGSGSFPDTQYF
>TRBV3-1|TRBJ2-5|medium-sized
CASSQPPGTVGSQYF
>TRBV27|TRBJ2-7|medium-sized
CASSLGGKSYEQYF
>TRBV11-3|TRBJ2-3|large
CASSPRQGSTDTQYF
>TRBV14|TRBJ1-2|medium-sized
CASSQDYRTERGGYTF
>TRBV11-1|TRBJ1-1|medium-sized
CASSSYTEAFF